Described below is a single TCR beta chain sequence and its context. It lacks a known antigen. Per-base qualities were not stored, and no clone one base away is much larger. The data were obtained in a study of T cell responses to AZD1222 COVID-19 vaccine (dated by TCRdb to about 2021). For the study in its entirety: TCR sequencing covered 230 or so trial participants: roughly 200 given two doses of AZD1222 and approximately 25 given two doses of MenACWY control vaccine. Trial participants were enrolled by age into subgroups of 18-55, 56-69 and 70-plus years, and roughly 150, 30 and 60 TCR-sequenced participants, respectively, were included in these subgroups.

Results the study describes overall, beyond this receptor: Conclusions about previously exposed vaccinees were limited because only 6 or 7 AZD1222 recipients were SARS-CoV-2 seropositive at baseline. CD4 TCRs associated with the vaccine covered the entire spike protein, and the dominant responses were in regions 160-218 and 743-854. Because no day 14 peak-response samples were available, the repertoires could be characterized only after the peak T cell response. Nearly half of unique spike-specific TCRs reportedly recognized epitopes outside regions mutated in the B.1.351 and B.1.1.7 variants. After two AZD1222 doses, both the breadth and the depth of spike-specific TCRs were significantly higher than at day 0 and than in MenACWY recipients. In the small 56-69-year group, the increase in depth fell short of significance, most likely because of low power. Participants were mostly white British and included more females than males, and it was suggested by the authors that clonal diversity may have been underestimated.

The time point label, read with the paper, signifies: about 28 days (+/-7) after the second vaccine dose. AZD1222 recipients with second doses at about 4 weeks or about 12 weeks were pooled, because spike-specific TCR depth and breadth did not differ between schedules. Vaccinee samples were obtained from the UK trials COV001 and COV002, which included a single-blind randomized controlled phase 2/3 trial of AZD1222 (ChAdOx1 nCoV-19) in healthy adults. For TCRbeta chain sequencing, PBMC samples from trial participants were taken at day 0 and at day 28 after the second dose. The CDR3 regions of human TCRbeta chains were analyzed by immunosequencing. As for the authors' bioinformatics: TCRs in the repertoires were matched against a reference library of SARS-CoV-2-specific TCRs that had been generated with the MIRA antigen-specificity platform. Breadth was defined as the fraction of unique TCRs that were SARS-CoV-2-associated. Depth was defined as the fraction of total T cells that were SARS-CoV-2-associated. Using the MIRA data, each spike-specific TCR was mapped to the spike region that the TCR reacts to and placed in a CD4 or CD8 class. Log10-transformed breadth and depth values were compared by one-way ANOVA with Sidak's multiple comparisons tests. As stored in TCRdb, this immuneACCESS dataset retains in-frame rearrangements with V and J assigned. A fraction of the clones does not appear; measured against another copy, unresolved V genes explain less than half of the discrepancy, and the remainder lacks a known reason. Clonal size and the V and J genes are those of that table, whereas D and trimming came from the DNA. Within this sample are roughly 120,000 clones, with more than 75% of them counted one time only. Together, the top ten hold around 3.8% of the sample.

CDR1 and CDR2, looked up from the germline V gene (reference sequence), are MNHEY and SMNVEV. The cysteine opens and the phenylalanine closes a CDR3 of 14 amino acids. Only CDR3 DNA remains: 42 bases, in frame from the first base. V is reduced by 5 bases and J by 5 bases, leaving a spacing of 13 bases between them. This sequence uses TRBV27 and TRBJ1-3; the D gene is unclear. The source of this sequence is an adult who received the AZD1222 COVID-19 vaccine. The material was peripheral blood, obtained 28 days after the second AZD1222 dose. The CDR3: CASSEGGFRNTIYF. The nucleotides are TGTGCCAGCAGTGAGGGTGGCTTTAGAAACACCATATATTTT.